The 15 T cell receptor beta chains reported below all come from one sample, sequenced in a study of T cells expressing NK-cell markers (dated by TCRdb to about 2020). The method was 5' RACE. Sequencing took place on an Illumina HiSeq 2000. TCRdb reprocessed the reads, reporting each CDR3 protein sequence once and no DNA. This specimen's table enumerates about 260,000 distinct CDR3 sequences. Jointly, the top ten make up about 4% of the sample. Sequenced input: blood T cells: a sorted CD56 or NKG2C T cell subset, CD4+ or CD8+ T cells, or bulk PBMC T cells (not recorded which). The origin of the receptors is a woman between 18 and 70 years old in good health.

The V and J genes are TRBV12-3 or TRBV12-4 and TRBJ1-1. This CDR3 spans 11 amino acids. CDR3 protein: CASSLGLEAFF.

This chain uses TRBV12-3 or TRBV12-4 with TRBJ2-3; as DNA is missing, the TRBD2 call by TCRdb cannot be tested. The CDR3 sequence is 15 residues long. The CDR3 sequence is CASVRSLARADTQYF.

The chain's CDR3 is CAGSNPTPGNTIYF. The chain employs TRBV28 and TRBJ1-3. The CDR3 is made up of 14 amino acids. Germline V gene lookup returns CDR1 MDHEN and CDR2 SYDVKM.

The chain uses TRBV20-1 and TRBJ2-4; TCRdb calls TRBD2, which cannot be checked without DNA. The germline CDR1 and CDR2 sequences are DFQATT and SNEGSKA (reference sequence). The CDR3 loop spans 17 amino acids. The CDR3 spells CSARVGTSGRAGNIQYF.

The chain employs TRBV6-2 or TRBV6-3 and TRBJ2-1. The CDR3 has 13 amino acids. Germline CDR1 and CDR2: MNHEY and SVGEGT. The chain's CDR3 is CASSLRLTNEQFF.

The chain combines TRBV9 with TRBJ2-2; the D gene TCRdb calls, TRBD2, cannot be checked with no DNA. CDR3 size: 13 residues. Germline V gives CDR1 SGDLS, CDR2 YYNGEE. The CDR3 is CASSSGGTGELFF.

CDR3: CASSSQGEETQYF. This chain connects TRBV5-1 to TRBJ2-5; TCRdb returns TRBD1, unconfirmable since there is no DNA. CDR3 size: 13 residues. Per the germline V gene, CDR1 is SGHRS and CDR2 is YFSETQ.

V and J are TRBV6-1 and TRBJ2-5; TCRdb's D call, TRBD1, is unchecked because there is no DNA. Germline V gives CDR1 MNHNS, CDR2 SASEGT. The CDR3 has 14 residues. CDR3 in amino acids: CASSEGVRGKTQYF.

The chain couples TRBV9 to TRBJ2-3; TCRdb lists TRBD2, though no DNA is available to test this call. Germline loops: CDR1 SGDLS, CDR2 YYNGEE. The CDR3 totals 15 residues. CDR3 region: CASSVGGVYTDTQYF.

The chain carries TRBV5-4 and TRBJ1-3; TCRdb's D call, TRBD1, is unchecked because there is no DNA. CDR3 length: 15 amino acids. Germline V CDR1 and CDR2: SGHNT, YYREEE (reference sequence). The CDR3 loop is CASAPIGAAGNTIYF.

The chain combines TRBV20-1 with TRBJ2-1. The CDR3 consists of 16 residues. The germline V gene has CDR1 DFQATT and CDR2 SNEGSKA (reference sequence). The CDR3: CSARSASGRAYNEQFF.

The chain is built from TRBV5-1 and TRBJ2-7; TCRdb picks TRBD2, but there is no DNA to check that call. The CDR3 consists of 16 residues. The V gene's germline CDR1 is SGHRS and CDR2 YFSETQ. CDR3 sequence reads: CASSLTQAGPSYEQYF.

The rearrangement uses TRBV20-1 and TRBJ2-7; the D call of TRBD1 rests on TCRdb alone, since no DNA is present to check it. The length of the CDR3 is 15 residues. Germline values: CDR1 DFQATT, CDR2 SNEGSKA (reference sequence). The CDR3 loop is CSARGSRDNAYEQYF.

The V gene is TRBV7-9, the J gene TRBJ2-3; as DNA is missing, the TRBD1 call by TCRdb cannot be tested. From germline, CDR1 is SEHNR and CDR2 FQNEAQ (reference sequence). This CDR3 region has 15 residues. The CDR3 reads CASSLRERYTDTQYF.

The chain combines TRBV20-1 with TRBJ2-7; TCRdb's D call of TRBD2 is untestable without DNA. This CDR3 is built from 15 residues. Germline-derived CDR1 and CDR2 are DFQATT and SNEGSKA (reference sequence). The chain's CDR3 is CSAPLGLAGAGEQYF.